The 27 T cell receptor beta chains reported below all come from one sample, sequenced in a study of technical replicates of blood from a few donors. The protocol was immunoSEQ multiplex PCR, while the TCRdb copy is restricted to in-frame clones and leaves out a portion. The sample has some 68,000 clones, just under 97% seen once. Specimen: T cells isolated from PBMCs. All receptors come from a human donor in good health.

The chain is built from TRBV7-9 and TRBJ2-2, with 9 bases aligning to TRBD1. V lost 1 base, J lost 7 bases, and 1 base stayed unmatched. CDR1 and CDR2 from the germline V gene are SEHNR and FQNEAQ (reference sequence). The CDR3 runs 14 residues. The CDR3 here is CASSLGDRVGELFF. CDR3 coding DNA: TGTGCCAGCAGCTTAGGGGACAGGGTCGGGGAGCTGTTTTTT.

CDR3 nucleotides: TGTGCCACCAACAGAATTCCGAACACTGAAGCTTTCTTT. Translated: CATNRIPNTEAFF. V usage is TRBV28 and J usage is TRBJ1-1; D is unresolved. The ends were cut back, 10 bases at V and 1 base at J, with 13 bases in the middle. CDR1 and CDR2 (germline): MDHEN, SYDVKM. The CDR3 runs 13 residues.

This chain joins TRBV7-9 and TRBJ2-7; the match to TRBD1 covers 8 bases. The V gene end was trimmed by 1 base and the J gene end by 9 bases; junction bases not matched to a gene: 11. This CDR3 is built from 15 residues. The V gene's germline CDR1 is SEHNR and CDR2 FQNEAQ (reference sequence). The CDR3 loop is CASSLDDRGLGGQYF. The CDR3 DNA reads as TGTGCCAGCAGCTTAGATGACAGGGGCCTTGGGGGGCAGTACTTC.

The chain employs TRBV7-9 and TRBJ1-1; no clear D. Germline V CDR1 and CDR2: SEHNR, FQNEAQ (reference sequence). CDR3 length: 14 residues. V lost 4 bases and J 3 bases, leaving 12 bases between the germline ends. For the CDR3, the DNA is TGTGCCAGCAGCTCCTCCCGGGGTGACACTGAAGCTTTCTTT. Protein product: CASSSSRGDTEAFF.

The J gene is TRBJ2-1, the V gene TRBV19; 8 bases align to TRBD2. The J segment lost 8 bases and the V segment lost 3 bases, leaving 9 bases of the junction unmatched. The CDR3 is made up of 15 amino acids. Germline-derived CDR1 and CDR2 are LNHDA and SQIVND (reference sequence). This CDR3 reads CASSIRRGAGDEQFF. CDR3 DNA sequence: TGTGCCAGTAGTATTCGGCGGGGGGCGGGCGATGAGCAGTTCTTC. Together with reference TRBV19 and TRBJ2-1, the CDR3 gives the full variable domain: DGGITQSPKYLFRKEGQNVTLSCEQNLNHDAMYWYRQDPGQGLRLIYYSQIVNDFQKGDIAEGYSVSREKKESFPLTVTSAQKNPTAFYLCASSIRRGAGDEQFFGPGTRLTVL.

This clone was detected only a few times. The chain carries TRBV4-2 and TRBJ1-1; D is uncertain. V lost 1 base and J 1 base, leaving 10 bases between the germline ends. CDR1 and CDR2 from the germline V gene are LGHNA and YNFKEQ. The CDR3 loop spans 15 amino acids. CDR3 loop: CASSQVGGRNTEAFF. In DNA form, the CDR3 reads TGTGCCAGCAGCCAAGTTGGTGGGAGGAACACTGAAGCTTTCTTT.

CDR3 DNA: TGTGCCAGCAGCTTACGGCTTGACAGAGCGGGAGAACAAGAGACCCAGTACTTC. This translates into CASSLRLDRAGEQETQYF. The chain is built from TRBV7-6 and TRBJ2-5; 8 nucleotides line up with TRBD2. Trimming cost V 2 bases and J 2 bases; bases outside gene matches: 13. CDR3 length: 18 residues. Germline-derived CDR1 and CDR2 are SGHVS and FNYEAQ.

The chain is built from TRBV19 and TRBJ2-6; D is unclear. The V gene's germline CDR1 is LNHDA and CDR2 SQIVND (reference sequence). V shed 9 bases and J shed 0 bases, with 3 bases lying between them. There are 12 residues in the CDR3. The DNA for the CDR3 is TGTGCCAGCTACTCTGGGGCCAACGTCCTGACTTTC. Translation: CASYSGANVLTF. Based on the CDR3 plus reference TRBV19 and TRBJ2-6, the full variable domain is DGGITQSPKYLFRKEGQNVTLSCEQNLNHDAMYWYRQDPGQGLRLIYYSQIVNDFQKGDIAEGYSVSREKKESFPLTVTSAQKNPTAFYLCASYSGANVLTFGAGSRLTVL.

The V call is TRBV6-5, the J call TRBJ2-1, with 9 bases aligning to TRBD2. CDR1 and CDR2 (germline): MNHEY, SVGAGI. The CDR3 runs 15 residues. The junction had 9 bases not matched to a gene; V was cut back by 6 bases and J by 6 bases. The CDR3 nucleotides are TGTGCCAGCAGGGAACCCGGGACTAGCTTCAATGAGCAGTTCTTC. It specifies CASREPGTSFNEQFF.

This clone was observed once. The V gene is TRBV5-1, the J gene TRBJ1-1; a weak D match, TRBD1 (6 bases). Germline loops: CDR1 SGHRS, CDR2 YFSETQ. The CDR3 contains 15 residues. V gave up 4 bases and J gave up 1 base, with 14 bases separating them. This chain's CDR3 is CASSPTGQPNTEAFF. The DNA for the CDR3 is TGCGCCAGCAGCCCTACCGGACAGCCGAACACTGAAGCTTTCTTT.

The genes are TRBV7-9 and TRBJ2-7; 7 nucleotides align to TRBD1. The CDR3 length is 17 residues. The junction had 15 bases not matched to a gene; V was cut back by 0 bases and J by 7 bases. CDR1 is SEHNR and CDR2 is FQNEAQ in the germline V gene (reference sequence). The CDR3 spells CASSLAPVARGREEQYF. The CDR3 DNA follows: TGTGCCAGCAGCTTAGCCCCAGTCGCGAGGGGGCGTGAAGAGCAGTACTTC.

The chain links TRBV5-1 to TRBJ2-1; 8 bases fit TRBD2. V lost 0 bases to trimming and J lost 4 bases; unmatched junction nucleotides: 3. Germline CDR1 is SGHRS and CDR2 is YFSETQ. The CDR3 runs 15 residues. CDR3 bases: TGCGCCAGCAGCTTGGGCGGGGGGACATACAATGAGCAGTTCTTC. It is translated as CASSLGGGTYNEQFF.

The CDR3, as DNA: TGCGCCAGCAGCTTAGATCCGGGACTAGCTGTCAATGAGCAGTTCTTC. Translated, it gives CASSLDPGLAVNEQFF. The J gene is TRBJ2-1, the V gene TRBV5-1; 9 nucleotides agree with TRBD2. CDR3 length: 16 amino acids. The ends lost 2 bases at V and 6 bases at J; junction bases unmatched: 9. Per germline, CDR1 SGHRS and CDR2 YFSETQ.

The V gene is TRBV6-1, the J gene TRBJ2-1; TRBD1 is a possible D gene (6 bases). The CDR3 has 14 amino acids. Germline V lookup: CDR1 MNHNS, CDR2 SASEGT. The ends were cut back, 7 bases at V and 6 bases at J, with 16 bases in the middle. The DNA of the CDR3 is TGTGCCAGCACTCAACAGGGATTTTTCAATGAGCAGTTCTTC. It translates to CASTQQGFFNEQFF.

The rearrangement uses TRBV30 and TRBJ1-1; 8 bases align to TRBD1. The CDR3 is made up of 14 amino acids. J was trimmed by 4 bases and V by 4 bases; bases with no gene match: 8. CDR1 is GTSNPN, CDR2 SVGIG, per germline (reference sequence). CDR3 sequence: CAWKGTGGGTEAFF. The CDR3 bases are TGTGCCTGGAAGGGGACAGGTGGAGGCACTGAAGCTTTCTTT.

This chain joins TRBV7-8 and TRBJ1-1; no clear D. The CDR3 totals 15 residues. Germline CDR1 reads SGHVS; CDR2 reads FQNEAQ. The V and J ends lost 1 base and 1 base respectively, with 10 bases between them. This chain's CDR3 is CASSLVSVGNTEAFF. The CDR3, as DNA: TGTGCCAGCAGCTTAGTGTCGGTTGGGAACACTGAAGCTTTCTTT.

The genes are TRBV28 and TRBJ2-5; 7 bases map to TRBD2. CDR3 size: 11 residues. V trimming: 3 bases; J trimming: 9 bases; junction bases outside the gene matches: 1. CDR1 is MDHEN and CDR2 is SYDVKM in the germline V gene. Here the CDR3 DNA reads TGTGCCAGCAGTTTCGCGGGGGCCCAGTACTTC. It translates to CASSFAGAQYF.

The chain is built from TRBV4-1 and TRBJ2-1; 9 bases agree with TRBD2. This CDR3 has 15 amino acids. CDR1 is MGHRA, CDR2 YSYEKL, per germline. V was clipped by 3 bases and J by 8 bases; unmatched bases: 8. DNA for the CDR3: TGCGCCAGCAGCCATGTAGCGGGGGAATTCGATGAGCAGTTCTTC. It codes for CASSHVAGEFDEQFF.

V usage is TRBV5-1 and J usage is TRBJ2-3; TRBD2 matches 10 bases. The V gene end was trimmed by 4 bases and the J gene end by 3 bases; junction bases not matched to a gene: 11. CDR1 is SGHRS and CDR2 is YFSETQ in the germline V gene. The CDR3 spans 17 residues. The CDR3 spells CASSGGSGGPLTDTQYF. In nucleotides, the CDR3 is TGCGCCAGCAGCGGAGGTAGCGGGGGGCCTCTGACAGATACGCAGTATTTT.

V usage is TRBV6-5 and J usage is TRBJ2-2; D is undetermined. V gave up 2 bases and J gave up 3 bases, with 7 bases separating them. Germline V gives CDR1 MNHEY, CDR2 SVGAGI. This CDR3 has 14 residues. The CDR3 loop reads CASSYQRYTGELFF. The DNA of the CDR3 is TGTGCCAGCAGTTACCAGCGTTACACCGGGGAGCTGTTTTTT.

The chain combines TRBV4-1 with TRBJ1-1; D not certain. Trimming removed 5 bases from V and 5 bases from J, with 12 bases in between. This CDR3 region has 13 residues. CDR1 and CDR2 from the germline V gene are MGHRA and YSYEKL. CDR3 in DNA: TGCGCCAGCAGCTCCCTATCGGGGACTGAAGCTTTCTTT. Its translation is CASSSLSGTEAFF.

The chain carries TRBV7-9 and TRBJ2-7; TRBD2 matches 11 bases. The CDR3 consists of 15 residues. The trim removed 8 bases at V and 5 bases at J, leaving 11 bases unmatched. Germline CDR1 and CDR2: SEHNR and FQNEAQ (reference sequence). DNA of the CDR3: TGTGCCAGCGGGAACCTACTAGCGGGAGAGAACGAGCAGTACTTC. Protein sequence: CASGNLLAGENEQYF.

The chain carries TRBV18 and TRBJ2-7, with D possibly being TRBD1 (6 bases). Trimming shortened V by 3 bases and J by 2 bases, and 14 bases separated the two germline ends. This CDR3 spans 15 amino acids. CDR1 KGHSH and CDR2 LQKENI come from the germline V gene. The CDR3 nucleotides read TGTGCCAGCTCACCCAACAGGGTAGGACCCTACGAGCAGTACTTC. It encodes CASSPNRVGPYEQYF. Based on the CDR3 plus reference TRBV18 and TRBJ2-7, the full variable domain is NAGVMQNPRHLVRRRGQEARLRCSPMKGHSHVYWYRQLPEEGLKFMVYLQKENIIDESGMPKERFSAEFPKEGPSILRIQQVVRGDSAAYFCASSPNRVGPYEQYFGPGTRLTVT.

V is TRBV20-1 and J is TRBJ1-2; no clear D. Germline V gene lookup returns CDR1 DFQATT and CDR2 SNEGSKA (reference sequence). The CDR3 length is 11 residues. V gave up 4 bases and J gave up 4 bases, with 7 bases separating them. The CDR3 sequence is CSAKTLYGYTF. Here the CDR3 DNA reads TGCAGTGCTAAAACTCTCTATGGCTACACCTTC.

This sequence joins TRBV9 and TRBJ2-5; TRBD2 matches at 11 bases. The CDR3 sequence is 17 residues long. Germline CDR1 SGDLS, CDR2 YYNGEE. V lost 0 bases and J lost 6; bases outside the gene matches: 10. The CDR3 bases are TGTGCCAGCAGCGTAGGCCCAAGTGGGACTAGCGGTCAGACCCAGTACTTC. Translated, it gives CASSVGPSGTSGQTQYF.

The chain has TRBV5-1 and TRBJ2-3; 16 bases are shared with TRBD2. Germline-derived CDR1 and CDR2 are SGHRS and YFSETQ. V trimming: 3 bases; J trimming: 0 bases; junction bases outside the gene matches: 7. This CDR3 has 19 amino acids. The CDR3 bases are TGCGCCAGCAGCTATGCGGGACTAGCGGGGGGGCCCAGCACAGATACGCAGTATTTT. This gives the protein CASSYAGLAGGPSTDTQYF.

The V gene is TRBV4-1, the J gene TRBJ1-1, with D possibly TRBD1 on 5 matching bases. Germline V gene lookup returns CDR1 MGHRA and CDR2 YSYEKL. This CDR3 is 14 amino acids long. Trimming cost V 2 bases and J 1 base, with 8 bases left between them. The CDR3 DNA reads TGCGCCAGCAGCCAAAACCAGGGGAACACTGAAGCTTTCTTT. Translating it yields CASSQNQGNTEAFF.